This T cell receptor beta chain is from a study of blood T cells in healthy people across ages (dated by TCRdb to the mid-2010s). Background for the entire study: Template switching captured roughly one uniquely barcoded TCR beta cDNA molecule per two T cells in model experiments. Using deep sequencing normalized with unique cDNA molecular identifiers, the study measured how TCR beta repertoire diversity changes with age. The donors were divided into four age groups: young (average about 16 years), middle-aged (roughly 42), aged (about 61) and long-lived (around 80). Donors of different ages were randomly distributed across sequencing lanes to avoid experimental bias. For two donors (one aged 18 to 30 and one aged 80 or older), the study analyzed two additional independent replicas of 1 million unique cDNA reads from the same blood draw. What the authors observed across the whole study: Total diversity estimates from one million sequenced T cells were considered lower bounds and underestimates. Observed TCR beta diversity per million T cells fell roughly linearly with age, and a significant reduction was already apparent by age about 38. The CMV infection status of donors was not known, potentially confounding age-related changes in expanded clonotypes. Conclusive comparison of naive and antigen-experienced compartments was prevented by the profiling of bulk unsorted PBMCs. The long-lived group showed more naive CD4+ T cells, fewer expanded clones and increased TCR diversity than the aged group, suggesting age selection. The percentage of naive T cells measured by flow cytometry correlated strongly with observed TCR beta diversity.

About this clonotype: Its antigen specificity is not known. No base-level quality is on record; no much larger clone is a single base apart.

Preparation of the library involved 5' RACE. The reads were generated on an Illumina HiSeq 2500. The second PCR ran for roughly 6 to 11 cycles and used a J-beta primer mix along with a sample-barcoded 5' primer. A template-switch 5' adaptor carrying 12 random nucleotides introduced a unique molecular identifier onto each TCR beta cDNA molecule. Each sample yielded at least 2.5 million CDR3-containing paired-end reads. First-strand cDNA was synthesized from all RNA with the Mint cDNA synthesis kit, primed by a TRBC-specific oligonucleotide. Following uracil-DNA glycosylase treatment, all cDNA underwent a first 18-cycle PCR with the universal primers M1SS and BC2_uni_R. Per the authors' processing: Each sample was normalized by randomly selecting 1 million high-quality reads, each carrying a distinct molecular identifier. Instead of being binned into consensus sequences, reads that shared molecular identifiers were thrown out. MiTCR, run with a Q25 quality threshold and the strictest error-elimination algorithm, handled CDR3 identification, clonotype clustering and error correction. A nonparametric unseen species model using Euler transformation provided a lower-bound estimate of total TCR beta diversity. In TCRdb, the public reads were trimmed at Q25 with fastp and aligned with MiXCR, with productive beta chains retained. CDR3 protein sequences are deduplicated, and each keeps its most common genes and DNA. These V and J calls derive from TCRdb rather than the authors' analysis. This sample comprises about 900,000 distinct CDR3 sequences, under 50% of them detected only once. Clones ranked in the top ten supply roughly 13% of the sample.

V loses 2 bases of germline sequence and J loses 1 base, and the interval between the two ends is 8 bases. The germline V gene encodes CDR1 KGHSH and CDR2 LQKENI. The cysteine opens and the phenylalanine closes a CDR3 of 14 amino acids. Only the CDR3 DNA is retained, 42 bases long and in frame from the first base. Donors were 35 to 40 systemically healthy Caucasian individuals from Russia aged roughly 6 to 95 years. Each donor gave about 9.8 milliliters of peripheral blood, drawn into EDTA-treated Vacutainer tubes. PBMCs were isolated by Ficoll-Paque density-gradient centrifugation, with at least 7 million obtained per sample. Trizol reagent was used to extract total RNA from the PBMCs, yielding at least 5.5 micrograms per sample. For every donor, an aliquot of PBMCs went through flow cytometry to measure the percentages of naive CD45RAhigh/CD27high T cells.

Rearrangement joined TRBV18 to TRBJ1-1; the D gene is perhaps TRBD1, from 5 matching bases. This receptor was taken from a man aged 30-40 years in good health. The sequenced material came from blood. The DNA is as follows: TGTGCCAGCTCACCAAAGGGGACGAACACTGAAGCTTTCTTT. This codes for CASSPKGTNTEAFF.